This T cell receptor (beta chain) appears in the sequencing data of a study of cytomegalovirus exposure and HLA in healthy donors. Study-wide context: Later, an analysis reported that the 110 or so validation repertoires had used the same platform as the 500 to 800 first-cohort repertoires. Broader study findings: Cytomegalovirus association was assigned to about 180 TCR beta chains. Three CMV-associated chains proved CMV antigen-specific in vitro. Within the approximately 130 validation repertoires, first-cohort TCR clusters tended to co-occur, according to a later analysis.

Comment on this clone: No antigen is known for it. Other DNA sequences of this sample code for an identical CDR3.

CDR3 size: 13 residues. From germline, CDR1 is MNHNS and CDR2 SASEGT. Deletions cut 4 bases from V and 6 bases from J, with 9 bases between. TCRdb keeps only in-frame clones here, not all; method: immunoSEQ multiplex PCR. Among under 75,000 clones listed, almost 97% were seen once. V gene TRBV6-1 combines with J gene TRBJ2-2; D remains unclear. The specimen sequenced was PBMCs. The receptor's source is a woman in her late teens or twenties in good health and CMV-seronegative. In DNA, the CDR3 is TGTGCCAGCAGTGCCCAAGCCCCCGGGGAGCTGTTTTTT. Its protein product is CASSAQAPGELFF.